A single sample is the source of the 5 T cell receptor beta chains below, sequenced in a study of cytomegalovirus exposure and HLA in healthy donors. Clones were read by immunoSEQ multiplex PCR, and TCRdb kept only the in-frame ones, dropping some. The sample shows around 300,000 clones, around 85% of them seen only once. The sequenced sample was PBMCs. The receptors come from a woman between 18 and 29 years old in good health and CMV-seronegative.

The V gene is TRBV27, the J gene TRBJ1-5; D unresolved. Germline V gives CDR1 MNHEY, CDR2 SMNVEV (reference sequence). V was trimmed by 3 bases and J by 6 bases, leaving 12 bases between them. The CDR3 length is 14 residues. Here the CDR3 DNA reads TGTGCCAGCAGTTTGCGGGGAACGGCTCAGCCCCAGCATTTT. Translation: CASSLRGTAQPQHF.

V and J are TRBV19 and TRBJ2-1; the D gene is possibly TRBD2 (6 bases). V lost 3 bases, J lost 0 bases, and 18 bases lay in between. The CDR3 consists of 18 residues. In germline, CDR1 is LNHDA, CDR2 SQIVND (reference sequence). CDR3 sequence: CASSIVHRTTTSYNEQFF. The DNA for the CDR3 is TGTGCCAGTAGTATCGTTCACAGGACTACTACCTCCTACAATGAGCAGTTCTTC.

This clone is a singleton in its sample. This chain uses TRBV15 with TRBJ1-3, with D possibly matching TRBD1 (6 bases). The germline V gene encodes CDR1 LNHNV and CDR2 YYDKDF (reference sequence). This CDR3 is built from 16 residues. V gave up 5 bases and J gave up 0 bases, with 14 bases separating them. CDR3 amino acids: CATSRQDRHSGNTIYF. Here the CDR3 DNA reads TGTGCCACCAGCCGACAGGACCGACACTCTGGAAACACCATATATTTT.

J is TRBJ2-7 and V is TRBV5-1; TRBD2 matches at 15 bases. CDR1 and CDR2 (germline): SGHRS, YFSETQ. The CDR3 totals 18 residues. The trim removed 4 bases at V and 6 bases at J, leaving 14 bases unmatched. CDR3 residues: CASSRGLAGGVWVGEQYF. The CDR3, as DNA: TGCGCCAGCAGCAGAGGACTAGCGGGAGGGGTATGGGTCGGCGAGCAGTACTTC.

The CDR3 sequence: CASSFGSEGLQETQYF. The CDR3 nucleotides read TGTGCCAGCAGCTTTGGTAGCGAAGGACTTCAAGAGACCCAGTACTTC. The J gene is TRBJ2-5, the V gene TRBV7-8; D is possibly TRBD2 (5 bases). The length of the CDR3 is 16 residues. Trimming took 3 bases from V and 2 from J, leaving 16 bases between them. Germline V gene lookup returns CDR1 SGHVS and CDR2 FQNEAQ.